Sequencing of this TCR beta chain was carried out in a study of OX40 agonist ivuxolimab in advanced cancers. Patients had blood sampled at baseline and again on cycle 4 day 1 and cycle 7 day 1. Data came from immunoSEQ multiplex PCR; TCRdb stores just in-frame clones and leaves some out. Of over 75,000 clones listed, 70% to 90% are singletons. The V and J ends lost 4 bases and 9 bases respectively, with 16 bases between them. The CDR3 covers 14 residues. Germline values: CDR1 SGHTA, CDR2 FQGNSA. The genes are TRBV7-2 and TRBJ2-1, with D possibly matching TRBD2 (7 bases). The sample was CD4+ or CD8+ T cells sorted from blood, taken in a trial of the OX40 agonist ivuxolimab. This TCR was sampled from an adult with an advanced solid tumor such as melanoma, head and neck, liver or kidney cancer. The CDR3 region has the DNA TGTGCCAGCAGCTCCCATCAGGGGAGGGGTGAGCAGTTCTTC. As protein: CASSSHQGRGEQFF.